A single sample is the source of the 22 T cell receptor beta chains below, sequenced in a study of graft-versus-host responses after intestinal transplantation. Antigen specificity for these receptors is unknown. Only in-frame clones appear in the TCRdb table, and some are missing; sequencing was by immunoSEQ multiplex PCR. The sample records about 120,000 clones, just under 95% being singletons. Source: unstimulated CD4+ T cells sorted from spleen or lymph node cells, taken before intestinal transplant. The source of these receptors is a human donor who received an intestinal transplant.

This clone came up once. The chain combines TRBV4-2 with TRBJ2-1; TRBD2 matches 8 bases. The CDR3 has 16 residues. Losses at the gene ends were 3 bases for V and 9 bases for J; bases not matched to a gene: 13. Germline CDR1 reads LGHNA; CDR2 reads YNFKEQ. As DNA, the CDR3 is TGTGCCAGCAGCCAGGGGGAACTAGCGGCGAGGGGTGAGCAGTTCTTC. Protein: CASSQGELAARGEQFF.

This clone was counted between two and nine times. The rearrangement links TRBV10-3 to TRBJ1-3; 8 positions agree with TRBD1. CDR3 length equals 15 residues. CDR1 is ENHRY and CDR2 is SYGVKD in the germline V gene. The V and J ends lost 6 bases and 0 bases, in that order; junction bases with no gene match: 4. The CDR3 sequence is CAISRTGPSGNTIYF. In nucleotides, the CDR3 is TGTGCCATCAGCCGGACAGGGCCCTCTGGAAACACCATATATTTT.

This chain connects TRBV5-6 to TRBJ2-1; TRBD2 matches 9 bases. The germline V gene encodes CDR1 SGHDT and CDR2 YYEEEE. This CDR3 region has 15 residues. The junction had 0 bases not matched to a gene; V was cut back by 2 bases and J by 0 bases. As DNA, the CDR3 is TGTGCCAGCAGCTTTAGCGGGAGCTCCTACAATGAGCAGTTCTTC. Its translation is CASSFSGSSYNEQFF.

This rearrangement joins TRBV7-3 to TRBJ1-2, with D possibly matching TRBD1 (5 bases). The CDR3 length is 15 residues. Trimming cost V 5 bases and J 4 bases, with 17 bases left between them. Germline CDR1 reads SGHTA; CDR2 reads FQGTGA. The CDR3, as DNA: TGTGCCAGCAGCGCGGGAACCGGGACGGTCTATGGCTACACCTTC. The encoded protein is CASSAGTGTVYGYTF.

The gene calls are TRBV29-1 and TRBJ2-5; D is uncertain. The V end lost 7 bases, the J end lost 2 bases, and 11 bases lay between the germline ends. The CDR3 contains 12 residues. Per germline, CDR1 SQVTM and CDR2 ANQGSEA. CDR3 region: CSASTNQETQYF. The CDR3 DNA follows: TGCAGCGCCTCTACAAATCAAGAGACCCAGTACTTC. The full variable domain, in which reference TRBV29-1 and TRBJ2-5 provide the parts outside the CDR3, is SAVISQKPSRDICQRGTSLTIQCQVDSQVTMMFWYRQQPGQSLTLIATANQGSEATYESGFVIDKFPISRPNLTFSTLTVSNMSPEDSSIYLCSASTNQETQYFGPGTRLLVL.

CDR3: CASSDSGRLYNEQFF. CDR3 DNA sequence: TGTGCCAGCAGTGACAGCGGGAGGTTATACAATGAGCAGTTCTTC. The chain recombines TRBV2 with TRBJ2-1; 9 bases match TRBD2. Germline CDR1 and CDR2: SNHLY and FYNNEI. J lost 4 bases, V lost 3 bases, and 4 bases had no gene match. The CDR3 runs 15 residues.

This sequence joins TRBV7-9 and TRBJ2-3; possibly TRBD2 for D (6 bases). Looked up from germline, CDR1 is SEHNR and CDR2 is FQNEAQ (reference sequence). The V and J ends lost 1 base and 0 bases respectively, with 14 bases between them. The CDR3 extends over 17 amino acids. In nucleotides, the CDR3 is TGTGCCAGCAGCTTAGTGGGTTTGCGGGATAGCACAGATACGCAGTATTTT. Its protein is CASSLVGLRDSTDTQYF.

The chain carries TRBV20-1 and TRBJ1-2; D gene unclear. Deletions cut 4 bases from V and 7 bases from J, with 10 bases between. The CDR3 covers 11 residues. The germline V gene encodes CDR1 DFQATT and CDR2 SNEGSKA (reference sequence). In DNA form, the CDR3 reads TGCAGTGCTATAAAACTCGGTGGCTACACCTTC. Protein product: CSAIKLGGYTF.

The J gene is TRBJ2-1, the V gene TRBV2; D is undetermined. Per the germline V gene, CDR1 is SNHLY and CDR2 is FYNNEI. There are 13 residues in the CDR3. V was pared by 6 bases and J by 6 bases, with 12 bases between. CDR3 coding DNA: TGTGCCAGCAGCATCCGCCGTCTCAATGAGCAGTTCTTC. Amino acids: CASSIRRLNEQFF.

This chain joins TRBV18 and TRBJ2-2; 7 bases line up with TRBD2. V gave up 0 bases and J gave up 0 bases; unmatched junction bases: 10. This CDR3 contains 19 residues. From germline, CDR1 is KGHSH and CDR2 LQKENI. This chain's CDR3 is CASSPPGTGGYTNTGELFF. The DNA of the CDR3 is TGTGCCAGCTCACCACCCGGGACGGGGGGTTACACGAACACCGGGGAGCTGTTTTTT.

The V and J genes are TRBV2 and TRBJ2-3; 12 bases are shared with TRBD2. Germline lookup yields CDR1 SNHLY and CDR2 FYNNEI. The V gene end was trimmed by 6 bases and the J gene end by 3 bases; junction bases not matched to a gene: 7. The CDR3 spans 16 residues. Here the CDR3 DNA reads TGTGCCAGCAGGCAGAGACTAGCGGGAGTGACAGATACGCAGTATTTT. Translation gives CASRQRLAGVTDTQYF.

Only one count was recorded for this clone. V usage is TRBV7-8 and J usage is TRBJ2-2; TRBD1 might be the D (6 bases). This CDR3 is 17 amino acids long. V was shortened by 2 bases and J by 4 bases, with 17 bases between the two germline ends. Germline V gives CDR1 SGHVS, CDR2 FQNEAQ. The DNA for the CDR3 is TGTGCCAGCAGCTTACTACGGAAAGGGGGACGCACCGGGGAGCTGTTTTTT. It codes for CASSLLRKGGRTGELFF.

This chain joins TRBV5-6 and TRBJ2-5; 7 positions agree with TRBD1. Germline values: CDR1 SGHDT, CDR2 YYEEEE. Trimming took 3 bases from V and 7 from J; bases not matched to a gene: 12. The CDR3 spans 15 residues. The DNA for the CDR3 is TGTGCCAGCAGCTGGGAAGGGACAGCGGTAGCGACCCAGTACTTC. Its translation: CASSWEGTAVATQYF. Combining the CDR3 with reference TRBV5-6 and TRBJ2-5 gives the whole variable domain DAGVTQSPTHLIKTRGQQVTLRCSPKSGHDTVSWYQQALGQGPQFIFQYYEEEERQRGNFPDRFSGHQFPNYSSELNVNALLLGDSALYLCASSWEGTAVATQYFGPGTRLLVL.

The rearrangement uses TRBV28 and TRBJ2-7, with TRBD2 matching 10 bases. The CDR3 loop spans 20 amino acids. The germline CDR1 and CDR2 sequences are MDHEN and SYDVKM. V was clipped by 7 bases and J by 4 bases; unmatched bases: 25. CDR3 sequence: CASTPSGASGRIGREYEQYF. For the CDR3, the DNA is TGTGCCAGCACCCCCTCGGGGGCTAGCGGGAGAATAGGTAGGGAGTACGAGCAGTACTTC.

V gene TRBV18 combines with J gene TRBJ1-1; D is possibly TRBD1 (5 bases). The germline V gene encodes CDR1 KGHSH and CDR2 LQKENI. This CDR3 comprises 15 residues. V was trimmed by 4 bases and J by 1 base, leaving 13 bases between them. The CDR3 DNA is TGTGCCAGCTCACTCGGGACCGCCTGGAACACTGAAGCTTTCTTT. Its translation is CASSLGTAWNTEAFF.

Only a few counts were recorded for this clone. The chain is built from TRBV5-8 and TRBJ1-5; no clear D. Deletions cut 8 bases from V and 4 bases from J, with 13 bases between. Germline lookup yields CDR1 SGHTS and CDR2 YDEGEE. This CDR3 is 13 amino acids long. DNA for the CDR3: TGTGCCAGTGTGAGGTTTAAAAATCAGCCCCAGCATTTT. Its protein product is CASVRFKNQPQHF.

The rearrangement links TRBV2 to TRBJ1-5, with a tentative D call TRBD1 (5 bases). Germline values: CDR1 SNHLY, CDR2 FYNNEI. Deletions cut 6 bases from V and 4 bases from J, with 13 bases between. The CDR3 spans 14 residues. CDR3 region: CASRGRLHNQPQHF. DNA for the CDR3: TGTGCCAGCAGGGGACGGCTCCATAATCAGCCCCAGCATTTT.

This clone was recorded once. The chain joins TRBV5-8 to TRBJ2-1; D remains unclear. Germline CDR1 SGHTS, CDR2 YDEGEE. Trimming pared 2 bases from V and 1 base from J, leaving 10 bases between. The CDR3 runs to 15 residues. The CDR3: CASSLGVYSYNEQFF. The CDR3 coding sequence is TGTGCCAGCAGCTTAGGAGTCTATTCCTACAATGAGCAGTTCTTC.

The chain employs TRBV5-1 and TRBJ1-3, with D possibly matching TRBD1 (5 bases). Trimming pared 3 bases from V and 7 bases from J, leaving 14 bases between. Germline values: CDR1 SGHRS, CDR2 YFSETQ. This CDR3 region has 14 residues. In nucleotides, the CDR3 is TGCGCCAGCAGCTCAAACGATGGGGGTAACACCATATATTTT. Encoded protein: CASSSNDGGNTIYF.

The DNA for the CDR3 is TGCGCCAGTTGCCGGGACAGGGAGTACCAAGAGACCCAGTACTTC. Translating it yields CASCRDREYQETQYF. The chain joins TRBV10-2 to TRBJ2-5, with TRBD1 matching 9 bases. The CDR3 loop spans 15 amino acids. Trimming at V came to 9 bases and at J to 0 bases, leaving 8 bases not matched to a gene. The germline V gene has CDR1 WSHSY and CDR2 SAAADI.

This sequence joins TRBV30 and TRBJ2-1; 10 bases align to TRBD2. This CDR3 region has 17 residues. Germline CDR1 and CDR2: GTSNPN and SVGIG (reference sequence). With V trimmed by 0 bases and J by 5 bases, 10 bases remained unmatched. This CDR3 reads CAWSVRLLAGKNNEQFF. The CDR3 DNA is TGTGCCTGGAGTGTACGGTTACTAGCGGGAAAGAACAATGAGCAGTTCTTC.

This clone was seen a handful of times. This rearrangement joins TRBV7-9 to TRBJ2-7; 8 nucleotides align to TRBD2. This CDR3 is 14 amino acids long. CDR1 is SEHNR and CDR2 is FQNEAQ in the germline V gene (reference sequence). With V trimmed by 3 bases and J by 4 bases, 5 bases remained unmatched. The CDR3 here is CASSFQAGEYEQYF. CDR3 DNA: TGTGCCAGCAGCTTTCAAGCGGGAGAATACGAGCAGTACTTC.